The present T cell receptor beta chain was sequenced within a study of T cell repertoires in cytomegalovirus infection. TCRdb re-called the reads with MiXCR, one entry per CDR3 protein. This table has over 90,000 distinct CDR3 sequences, approximately 15% appearing once. This sequence was found in a human donor in good health (CMV status not recorded). Some clones in this sample may be carry-over from other donors' samples. Sequenced: PBMCs.

The CDR3 DNA reads TGTGCCAGCAGTGAAGACGGTTGGGGCAGCGTCACAGATACGCAGTATTTT. Protein product: CASSEDGWGSVTDTQYF. V gene TRBV6-5 combines with J gene TRBJ2-3; D might be TRBD1 (5 bases). Germline CDR1 reads MNHEY; CDR2 reads SVGAGI. This CDR3 has 17 residues. V gave up 5 bases and J gave up 2 bases, with 20 bases separating them.